A single sample gave rise to the 29 T cell receptor beta chains below, sequenced in a study of T cells in Graves' hyperthyroidism and ophthalmopathy. Amplified regions were TCR beta CDR3 sequences from RNA transcripts. The HTBI primer set served for first-round RT-PCR of the TCR CDR3. One entry per CDR3 protein, called by TCRdb with MiXCR from the multiplex PCR reads. The profile shows 250,000 or so distinct CDR3 sequences, roughly 15% of them singletons. The specimen sequenced was blood. These receptors all come from a woman under 30 with Graves' ophthalmopathy.

This clonotype was seen at least ten times. V is TRBV30 and J is TRBJ2-1; 7 bases line up with TRBD2. V lost 0 bases, J lost 8 bases, and 1 base stayed unmatched. This CDR3 is built from 12 residues. Germline CDR1 is GTSNPN and CDR2 is SVGIG (reference sequence). For the CDR3, the DNA is TGTGCCTGGAGTGTACGGGGGGATGAGCAGTTCTTC. Its translation: CAWSVRGDEQFF.

The table lists this clonotype with many counts. This chain connects TRBV18 to TRBJ2-5; unclear D gene. The CDR3 has 10 residues. Per germline, CDR1 KGHSH and CDR2 LQKENI. Trimming shortened V by 4 bases and J by 3 bases, and 0 bases separated the two germline ends. The CDR3 bases are TGTGCCAGCTCACAAGAGACCCAGTACTTC. This translates into CASSQETQYF.

Many counts were recorded for this clonotype. V and J are TRBV6-1 and TRBJ2-1, with D perhaps matching TRBD2 (5 bases). Germline CDR1 is MNHNS and CDR2 is SASEGT. This CDR3 spans 14 amino acids. V lost 1 base and J 9 bases, leaving 13 bases between the germline ends. The CDR3 loop is CASSEVWASGEQFF. In DNA, the CDR3 is TGTGCCAGCAGTGAAGTATGGGCGAGCGGTGAGCAGTTCTTC.

V and J are TRBV6-1 and TRBJ2-6, with TRBD1 matching over 8 bases. This CDR3 has 16 residues. Losses at the gene ends were 3 bases for V and 3 bases for J; bases not matched to a gene: 4. CDR1 and CDR2 from the germline V gene are MNHNS and SASEGT. CDR3 DNA: TGTGCCAGCAGTGATACAGACAGGGGTGGGGCCAACGTCCTGACTTTC. Encoded protein: CASSDTDRGGANVLTF.

There are a few counts of this clonotype. An end of the junction differs from the germline gene, which may be a read error. This chain connects TRBV19 to TRBJ2-7; 9 bases match TRBD1. CDR3 length: 13 residues. The V gene's germline CDR1 is LNHDA and CDR2 SQIVND (reference sequence). CDR3 in DNA: TGTGCCAGCGGGACAGGGTCCGCCTACGAGCGGTACTTC. It specifies CASGTGSAYERYF.

The sample holds many counts of this clonotype. This chain joins TRBV7-2 and TRBJ2-7, with TRBD2 as a possible D gene (5 bases). Germline lookup yields CDR1 SGHTA and CDR2 FQGNSA. The CDR3 runs 14 residues. The V and J ends lost 5 bases and 2 bases respectively, with 13 bases between them. The CDR3, as DNA: TGTGCCAGCAGCCCTAGGGCTAGCCCCTACGAGCAGTACTTC. Residues: CASSPRASPYEQYF.

There are many counts of this clonotype. V and J are TRBV25-1 and TRBJ2-7, with TRBD1 identical over 7 bases. CDR1 MGHDK and CDR2 SYGVNS come from the germline V gene. CDR3 size: 14 residues. Trimming removed 3 bases from V and 2 bases from J; junction bases left unmatched: 4. CDR3 region: CASSDSQGTYEQYF. As DNA, the CDR3 is TGTGCCAGCAGTGATTCACAGGGGACCTACGAGCAGTACTTC.

This clonotype was seen repeatedly, ten times or more. The V and J genes are TRBV27 and TRBJ2-5; 7 bases are a match to TRBD1. The CDR3 consists of 14 residues. The germline V gene encodes CDR1 MNHEY and CDR2 SMNVEV (reference sequence). The junction had 14 bases not matched to a gene; V was cut back by 5 bases and J by 11 bases. CDR3 sequence: CASSIASTGVPQYF. CDR3 nucleotide sequence: TGTGCCAGCAGTATTGCCTCAACAGGGGTGCCACAGTACTTC.

This clonotype appeared many times. J is TRBJ2-1 and V is TRBV2; 7 positions match TRBD1. Germline trimming cut 0 bases from V and 0 bases from J; bases unmatched to any gene: 11. Germline loops: CDR1 SNHLY, CDR2 FYNNEI. The CDR3 totals 19 residues. CDR3 sequence reads: CASSEAPSRGLRSYNEQFF. CDR3 nucleotides: TGTGCCAGCAGTGAAGCCCCTTCGAGGGGGCTACGCTCCTACAATGAGCAGTTCTTC.

This clonotype was recorded many times. The rearrangement uses TRBV7-8 and TRBJ2-1, with TRBD1 matching 10 bases. J was trimmed by 8 bases and V by 2 bases; bases with no gene match: 3. Per germline, CDR1 SGHVS and CDR2 FQNEAQ. The CDR3 covers 14 residues. CDR3 residues: CASSLPGQGYEQFF. In DNA form, the CDR3 reads TGTGCCAGCAGCTTACCGGGACAGGGGTATGAGCAGTTCTTC.

This clonotype was seen repeatedly, ten times or more. The V call is TRBV11-2, the J call TRBJ2-7, with D perhaps matching TRBD2 (5 bases). CDR1 is SGHAT and CDR2 is FQNNGV in the germline V gene. Trimming removed 5 bases from V and 5 bases from J, with 19 bases in between. The CDR3 loop spans 15 amino acids. DNA of the CDR3: TGTGCCAGCAGCCCCCTCGGGGTGAAGAGGGACGAGCAGTACTTC. Translated: CASSPLGVKRDEQYF.

This clonotype has ten or more counts. The genes are TRBV20-1 and TRBJ2-1; D remains ambiguous. The V gene's germline CDR1 is DFQATT and CDR2 SNEGSKA (reference sequence). CDR3 length: 13 amino acids. The V end was cut by 4 bases, the J end by 8 bases, with 15 bases between. The CDR3 is CSATDPWADEQFF. The CDR3 nucleotides are TGCAGTGCTACTGACCCTTGGGCGGATGAGCAGTTCTTC.

This clonotype was detected many times. This sequence joins TRBV13 and TRBJ1-1; unclear D gene. Germline assignment: CDR1 PRHDT and CDR2 FYEKMQ (reference sequence). CDR3 length: 13 residues. Trimming took off 5 bases at V and 3 bases at J, with 10 bases between the two ends. This CDR3 is CASSAGRDTEAFF. CDR3 in DNA: TGTGCCAGCAGCGCTGGGCGGGACACTGAAGCTTTCTTT.

A few counts support this clonotype. The chain recombines TRBV6-2 or TRBV6-3 with TRBJ1-1; D gene unclear. The CDR3 loop spans 14 amino acids. Germline V gene lookup returns CDR1 MNHEY and CDR2 SVGEGT. Trimming took 2 bases from V and 3 from J, leaving 10 bases between them. CDR3 in DNA: TGTGCCAGCAGTTACGGGTTTTTCGACACTGAAGCTTTCTTT. Translated, it gives CASSYGFFDTEAFF.

This clonotype showed up just a few times. The chain carries TRBV24-1 and TRBJ1-5, with D possibly matching TRBD1 (6 bases). Germline values: CDR1 KGHDR, CDR2 SFDVKD. The CDR3 is 15 amino acids. The V end lost 4 bases, the J end lost 4 bases, and 13 bases lay between the germline ends. The CDR3 spells CATSDDSTGNQPQHF. CDR3 DNA sequence: TGTGCCACCAGTGACGATAGCACAGGGAATCAGCCCCAGCATTTT.

This clonotype was observed many times. The V and J genes are TRBV5-5 and TRBJ2-5, with D perhaps matching TRBD1 or TRBD2 (6 bases each). CDR1 and CDR2 from the germline V gene are SGHKS and YYEKEE (reference sequence). The ends were cut back, 0 bases at V and 4 bases at J, with 13 bases in the middle. This CDR3 is built from 15 residues. The chain's CDR3 is CASSLDVGGGETQYF. CDR3 nucleotides: TGTGCCAGCAGCTTGGATGTGGGGGGCGGAGAGACCCAGTACTTC.

The V call is TRBV20-1, the J call TRBJ2-1; 9 positions match TRBD2. Per the germline V gene, CDR1 is DFQATT and CDR2 is SNEGSKA (reference sequence). The V segment lost 0 bases and the J segment 6 bases; nucleotides outside the gene matches: 9. This CDR3 is 16 amino acids long. The CDR3 nucleotides read TGCAGTGCTAGAGATCCGGCGGGGGGGCCTGTCAATGAGCAGTTCTTC. As protein: CSARDPAGGPVNEQFF.

At least ten counts were recorded for this clonotype. The CDR3 here is CASSPNGIDGYTF. Written as DNA, the CDR3 is TGTGCCAGCAGCCCAAATGGTATAGACGGCTACACCTTC. V usage is TRBV7-3 and J usage is TRBJ1-2, with D hard to call. The CDR3 extends over 13 amino acids. V lost 5 bases and J lost 8, with 15 bases in between. The germline CDR1 and CDR2 sequences are SGHTA and FQGTGA.

The chain joins TRBV15 to TRBJ1-5; D ambiguous. This CDR3 comprises 12 residues. The V end lost 0 bases, the J end lost 12 bases, and 9 bases lay between the germline ends. The germline CDR1 and CDR2 sequences are LNHNV and YYDKDF (reference sequence). CDR3 sequence: CATSRDRGSQHF. CDR3 bases: TGTGCCACCAGCAGAGATCGCGGAAGCCAGCATTTT.

This clonotype was seen only once. This chain links TRBV2 with TRBJ1-2; 9 bases are a match to TRBD1. The ends lost 5 bases at V and 4 bases at J; junction bases unmatched: 8. Looked up from germline, CDR1 is SNHLY and CDR2 is FYNNEI. The CDR3 runs 15 residues. CDR3 coding DNA: TGTGCCAGCAGTCCGACAGGGGGTATAGGCTATGGCTACACCTTC. Protein sequence: CASSPTGGIGYGYTF. Together with reference TRBV2 and TRBJ1-2, the CDR3 gives the full variable domain: EPEVTQTPSHQVTQMGQEVILRCVPISNHLYFYWYRQILGQKVEFLVSFYNNEISEKSEIFDDQFSVERPDGSNFTLKIRSTKLEDSAMYFCASSPTGGIGYGYTFGSGTRLTVV.

V and J are TRBV5-1 and TRBJ2-1, with 13 bases identical to TRBD2. V trimming: 1 base; J trimming: 7 bases; junction bases outside the gene matches: 8. In germline, CDR1 is SGHRS, CDR2 YFSETQ. The CDR3 covers 17 residues. The CDR3, as DNA: TGCGCCAGCAGCTTGCCAGGGACTAGCGGGAACTTAAATGAGCAGTTCTTC. Amino acids: CASSLPGTSGNLNEQFF.

This clonotype showed up just a few times. This sequence joins TRBV19 and TRBJ1-2; TRBD1 might be the D (5 bases). Germline V gene data show CDR1 as LNHDA and CDR2 as SQIVND (reference sequence). V was shortened by 7 bases and J by 8 bases, with 17 bases between the two germline ends. The CDR3 contains 13 residues. CDR3 loop: CASTSFQGRGYTF. The CDR3, as DNA: TGTGCCAGTACCTCTTTCCAGGGAAGGGGCTACACCTTC. Filled out from reference TRBV19 and TRBJ1-2, the complete variable domain reads DGGITQSPKYLFRKEGQNVTLSCEQNLNHDAMYWYRQDPGQGLRLIYYSQIVNDFQKGDIAEGYSVSREKKESFPLTVTSAQKNPTAFYLCASTSFQGRGYTFGSGTRLTVV.

This chain uses TRBV5-5 with TRBJ2-1, with TRBD2 identical over 13 bases. The CDR3 loop spans 17 amino acids. The germline gives CDR1 SGHKS, CDR2 YYEKEE (reference sequence). Germline trimming cut 3 bases from V and 0 bases from J; bases unmatched to any gene: 3. CDR3 DNA sequence: TGTGCCAGCAGCTCGGGACTAGCGGGATACTCCTACAATGAGCAGTTCTTC. This translates into CASSSGLAGYSYNEQFF.

The chain has TRBV6-1 and TRBJ2-1; 16 positions match TRBD2. Germline V gives CDR1 MNHNS, CDR2 SASEGT. The CDR3 is 18 residues long. Unmatched junction bases numbered 10, after V lost 7 bases and J lost 4 bases. The chain's CDR3 is CASTRGLAGGKNYNEQFF. The CDR3 DNA is TGTGCCAGCACTCGGGGACTAGCGGGGGGGAAAAATTACAATGAGCAGTTCTTC.

This clonotype was detected many times. The rearrangement links TRBV20-1 to TRBJ2-7, with 8 nucleotides matching TRBD1. Germline V gene lookup returns CDR1 DFQATT and CDR2 SNEGSKA (reference sequence). This CDR3 spans 12 amino acids. Trimming cost V 3 bases and J 6 bases; bases outside gene matches: 4. The CDR3, as DNA: TGCAGTGCTAGCGGGACAGGCCCCGAGCAGTACTTC. This encodes CSASGTGPEQYF.

There are many counts of this clonotype. The chain uses TRBV7-9 and TRBJ2-7; D could derive from TRBD1 or TRBD2 (5 bases each). The CDR3 is made up of 16 amino acids. Trimming took off 5 bases at V and 0 bases at J, with 17 bases between the two ends. Germline loops: CDR1 SEHNR, CDR2 FQNEAQ (reference sequence). Here the CDR3 DNA reads TGTGCCAGCAGCCATCCCCGGGGCCTCATCTCCTACGAGCAGTACTTC. Residues: CASSHPRGLISYEQYF.

On this clonotype itself: This sequence may be a read error, since a much larger clone differs from it by one base. J is TRBJ2-7 and V is TRBV27; 7 bases are shared with TRBD1. Germline V gene lookup returns CDR1 MNHEY and CDR2 SMNVEV (reference sequence). The trim removed 4 bases at V and 2 bases at J, leaving 11 bases unmatched. The CDR3 consists of 16 residues. DNA for the CDR3: TGTGCCAGCAGTTCCCGCCTGACAGGGCGCCCCTACGAGCAGTACTTC. Translated: CASSSRLTGRPYEQYF.

This clonotype was recorded many times. For the CDR3, the DNA is TGTGCCAGCATGATCATTGGATCGTACAATGAGCAGTTCTTC. Translating it yields CASMIIGSYNEQFF. The chain recombines TRBV6-1 with TRBJ2-1, with D hard to call. From germline, CDR1 is MNHNS and CDR2 SASEGT. V was cut by 7 bases and J by 4 bases, with 14 bases left in between. This CDR3 is 14 amino acids long.

This clonotype came up many times. The gene calls are TRBV6-2 or TRBV6-3 and TRBJ2-3; D call uncertain. The CDR3 is 12 residues long. Deletions cut 6 bases from V and 6 bases from J, with 10 bases between. Germline-derived CDR1 and CDR2 are MNHEY and SVGEGT. Here the CDR3 DNA reads TGTGCCAGCAGCAAGATAGCCGATACGCAGTATTTT. It translates to CASSKIADTQYF.